These 9 T cell receptor beta chains share one sample of origin, sequenced in a study of neurological immune-mediated disorders. TCRdb recomputed calls from the 5' RACE reads with MiXCR, one row per CDR3 protein. Of tens of thousands of distinct CDR3 sequences listed, more than 6.5% are singletons. The sequenced material came from PBMCs. The receptors here all came from a woman in her forties in good health.

The chain recombines TRBV7-9 with TRBJ1-1; D remains unclear. Germline CDR1 and CDR2: SEHNR and FQNEAQ (reference sequence). The V end was cut by 10 bases, the J end by 3 bases, with 18 bases between. This CDR3 is 14 amino acids long. CDR3 residues: CAISPEGPYTEAFF. The CDR3 bases are TGTGCCATTAGCCCCGAGGGCCCTTACACTGAAGCTTTCTTT.

This clonotype was found many times. This chain joins TRBV4-2 and TRBJ2-3; maybe TRBD2 (5 bases). Trimming removed 1 base from V and 2 bases from J, with 10 bases in between. The CDR3 has 15 residues. The V gene's germline CDR1 is LGHNA and CDR2 YNFKEQ. CDR3 coding DNA: TGTGCCAGCAGCCAAGTCTGGGGAGTCACAGATACGCAGTATTTT. Translation gives CASSQVWGVTDTQYF.

This clonotype was recorded at least ten times. The chain recombines TRBV29-1 with TRBJ1-2, with 9 bases aligning to TRBD1. The germline V gene encodes CDR1 SQVTM and CDR2 ANQGSEA. The junction had 4 bases not matched to a gene; V was cut back by 5 bases and J by 6 bases. This CDR3 is built from 12 residues. The CDR3 region is CSVSGTGNGYTF. In DNA form, the CDR3 reads TGCAGCGTTTCCGGGACAGGGAATGGCTACACCTTC. Filled out from reference TRBV29-1 and TRBJ1-2, the complete variable domain reads SAVISQKPSRDICQRGTSLTIQCQVDSQVTMMFWYRQQPGQSLTLIATANQGSEATYESGFVIDKFPISRPNLTFSTLTVSNMSPEDSSIYLCSVSGTGNGYTFGSGTRLTVV.

At least ten counts were recorded for this clonotype. The chain links TRBV5-5 to TRBJ2-3; 9 bases map to TRBD2. J gave up 0 bases and V 1 base, and 0 bases lay outside the gene matches. The CDR3 spans 15 residues. Germline V gene sequence: CDR1 SGHKS, CDR2 YYEKEE (reference sequence). In DNA, the CDR3 is TGTGCCAGCAGCTTGCTAGCGGGAAGCACAGATACGCAGTATTTT. The encoded protein is CASSLLAGSTDTQYF.

This clonotype has ten or more counts. The genes are TRBV6-2 or TRBV6-3 and TRBJ2-5; 10 nucleotides agree with TRBD2. The V and J ends lost 5 bases and 3 bases, in that order; junction bases with no gene match: 18. CDR1 and CDR2 from the germline V gene are MNHEY and SVGEGT. The CDR3 sequence is 19 residues long. CDR3 loop: CASSRGPPAGGPDKETQYF. CDR3 in DNA: TGTGCCAGCAGTCGTGGTCCGCCAGCGGGGGGGCCAGATAAAGAGACCCAGTACTTC.

This clonotype has at least ten counts. The chain recombines TRBV6-2 or TRBV6-3 with TRBJ1-4, with unresolved D. The V end lost 2 bases, the J end lost 7 bases, and 8 bases lay between the germline ends. CDR1 and CDR2 from the germline V gene are MNHEY and SVGEGT. The CDR3 runs 13 residues. The CDR3 protein is CASSYPTSEKLFF. The DNA for the CDR3 is TGTGCCAGCAGTTACCCGACAAGTGAAAAACTGTTTTTT.

This clonotype was detected ten times or more. The rearrangement links TRBV20-1 to TRBJ2-7, with TRBD2 matching 12 bases. The germline CDR1 and CDR2 sequences are DFQATT and SNEGSKA (reference sequence). There are 13 residues in the CDR3. CDR3 sequence (DNA): TGCAGCGGTCGGACTAGCGGGAACCTGGGGCAGTACTTC. Protein: CSGRTSGNLGQYF.

In this sample, this clonotype turned up many times. The gene calls are TRBV2 and TRBJ1-5; the D is unclear. The CDR3 extends over 13 amino acids. Germline V gives CDR1 SNHLY, CDR2 FYNNEI. V was trimmed by 10 bases and J by 0 bases, leaving 10 bases between them. In nucleotides, the CDR3 is TGTGCCATTAAGTCGAATAGCAATCAGCCCCAGCATTTT. Translated: CAIKSNSNQPQHF.

This clonotype was counted many times. The rearrangement uses TRBV20-1 and TRBJ1-1; weak D call: TRBD1 (6 bases). The V gene's germline CDR1 is DFQATT and CDR2 SNEGSKA (reference sequence). The CDR3 is 16 amino acids. V lost 0 bases, J lost 8 bases, and 22 bases lay in between. DNA of the CDR3: TGCAGTGCTAGAGAGGGTTTCGGGGGGCCCCACGCGGAAGCTTTCTTT. Residues: CSAREGFGGPHAEAFF.